This TCR beta chain was observed in a study of STAT3 mutations in large granular lymphocyte leukemia. Study-wide findings and caveats: Every T-LGLL patient had at least one immunodominant TCRbeta clonotype.

Including both end residues, the CDR3 is 12 amino acids long. Germline assignment: CDR1 LNHDA and CDR2 SQIVND (reference sequence). Turning to this clone: The antigen is unknown. In this CDR3 the conserved last residue, phenylalanine or tryptophan, is missing, so a read error is likely. No DNA is shown, since the ends of the CDR3 on it are uncertain; the CDR3 is the one TCRdb lists.

Profiled with immunoSEQ multiplex PCR; TCRdb holds only in-frame clones, not every one. Here the sample table reports some 2,200 clones. Sequencing was performed on PBMCs. The clonotype originates from a human donor with T large granular lymphocyte leukemia. The donor label of this sample is uncertain. Some clones in this sample may be carry-over from other donors' samples. The V and J genes are TRBV19 and TRBJ1-5; the D segment call TRBD1 is taken from the table without a DNA check. The CDR3 loop is CASSMIETVNQP.